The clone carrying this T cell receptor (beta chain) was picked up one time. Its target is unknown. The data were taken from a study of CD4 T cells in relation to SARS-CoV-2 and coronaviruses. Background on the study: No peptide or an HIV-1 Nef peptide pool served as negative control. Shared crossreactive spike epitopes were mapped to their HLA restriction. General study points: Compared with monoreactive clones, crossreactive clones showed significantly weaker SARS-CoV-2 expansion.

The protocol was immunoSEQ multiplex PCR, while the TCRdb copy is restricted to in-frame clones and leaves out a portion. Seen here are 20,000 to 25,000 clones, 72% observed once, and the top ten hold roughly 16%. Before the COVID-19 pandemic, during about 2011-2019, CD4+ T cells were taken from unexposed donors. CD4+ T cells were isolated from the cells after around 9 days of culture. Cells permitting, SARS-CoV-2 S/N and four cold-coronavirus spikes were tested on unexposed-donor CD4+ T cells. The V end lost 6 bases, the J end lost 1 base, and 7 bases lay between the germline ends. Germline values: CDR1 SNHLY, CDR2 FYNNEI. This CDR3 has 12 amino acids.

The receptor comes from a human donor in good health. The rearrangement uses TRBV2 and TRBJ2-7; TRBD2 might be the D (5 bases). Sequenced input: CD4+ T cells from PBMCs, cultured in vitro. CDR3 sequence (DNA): TGTGCCAGCAGGGGAGTTTCCTACGAGCAGTACTTC. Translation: CASRGVSYEQYF.